The 31 T cell receptor beta chains below were found in one sample sequenced in a study of blood T cell repertoires in COVID-19. Measured with immunoSEQ multiplex PCR; TCRdb has only the in-frame clones, and not every one. Found here are about 310,000 clones, 90% of them singletons; the top ten hold roughly 2.9%. Sequencing was carried out using peripheral blood. These receptor sequences come from a woman aged 25-40 years with COVID-19, enrolled during active disease.

This chain joins TRBV3-1 (or the pseudogene TRBV3-2) and TRBJ2-1; perhaps TRBD2 as D (5 bases). Trimming removed 5 bases from V and 2 bases from J, with 7 bases in between. The CDR3 is made up of 13 amino acids. CDR1 is LGHDT and CDR2 is YNNKEL in the germline V gene (reference sequence). The CDR3 DNA follows: TGTGCCAGCAGCGCCGGGACCTACAATGAGCAGTTCTTC. Encoded protein: CASSAGTYNEQFF.

V is TRBV10-3 and J is TRBJ1-2; possible D gene TRBD1, 5 bases. This CDR3 spans 13 amino acids. CDR1 is ENHRY, CDR2 SYGVKD, per germline. V was shortened by 3 bases and J by 8 bases, with 13 bases between the two germline ends. The CDR3 bases are TGTGCCATCAGTGACCGGCAGGGAGGCGGCTACACCTTC. This gives the protein CAISDRQGGGYTF.

The chain joins TRBV12-5 to TRBJ2-1, with 10 bases fitting TRBD2. The CDR3 covers 16 residues. With 6 bases clipped from V and 1 base from J, the junction kept 6 bases outside the gene matches. Germline V gene sequence: CDR1 LGHNT, CDR2 FRNRAP. The CDR3 spells CASGTGTSESYNEQFF. The CDR3 DNA sequence: TGTGCTAGTGGGACCGGGACTAGCGAGTCCTACAATGAGCAGTTCTTC. The entire variable domain, with the rest obtained from reference TRBV12-5 and TRBJ2-1, is as follows: DARVTQTPRHKVTEMGQEVTMRCQPILGHNTVFWYRQTMMQGLELLAYFRNRAPLDDSGMPKDRFSAEMPDATLATLKIQPSEPRDSAVYFCASGTGTSESYNEQFFGPGTRLTVL.

The chain employs TRBV25-1 and TRBJ1-2; TRBD1 aligns across 9 bases. Germline V gene sequence: CDR1 MGHDK, CDR2 SYGVNS. There are 15 residues in the CDR3. V shed 1 base, J shed 8 bases, and the junction held 8 bases outside the gene matches. The CDR3 nucleotides are TGTGCCAGCAGTGAATCTGGTGGGACAGGGAAGGGCTACACCTTC. This encodes CASSESGGTGKGYTF.

The J gene is TRBJ2-7, the V gene TRBV16; tentative D call: TRBD1 (6 bases). V was clipped by 3 bases and J by 2 bases, with 11 bases between them. The CDR3 runs 14 residues. Germline CDR1 is KGHSY and CDR2 is FQNENV. CDR3 sequence: CASSQGRGTYEQYF. Written as DNA, the CDR3 is TGTGCCAGCAGCCAGGGCAGGGGTACCTACGAGCAGTACTTC. Filled out from reference TRBV16 and TRBJ2-7, the complete variable domain reads GEEVAQTPKHLVRGEGQKAKLYCAPIKGHSYVFWYQQVLKNEFKFLISFQNENVFDETGMPKERFSAKCLPNSPCSLEIQATKLEDSAVYFCASSQGRGTYEQYFGPGTRLTVT.

The chain links TRBV10-3 to TRBJ1-1; weak D call: TRBD1 (5 bases). The CDR3 length is 14 residues. V lost 5 bases and J 0 bases, leaving 10 bases between the germline ends. Per germline, CDR1 ENHRY and CDR2 SYGVKD. The DNA for the CDR3 is TGTGCCATCAGTCAGACAGATATGAACACTGAAGCTTTCTTT. Translated, it gives CAISQTDMNTEAFF.

The V call is TRBV25-1, the J call TRBJ1-4; no definite D call. CDR1 and CDR2 (germline): MGHDK, SYGVNS. V was clipped by 3 bases and J by 0 bases, with 5 bases between them. This CDR3 comprises 14 residues. CDR3 in DNA: TGTGCCAGCAGTGACGGGACAACTAATGAAAAACTGTTTTTT. This translates into CASSDGTTNEKLFF.

A word on this clone: Other DNA sequences in the same sample also yield this CDR3. The genes are TRBV27 and TRBJ1-1, with D unresolved. The CDR3 is 13 residues long. Per germline, CDR1 MNHEY and CDR2 SMNVEV (reference sequence). The ends were cut back, 0 bases at V and 0 bases at J, with 2 bases in the middle. The CDR3 sequence is CASSLSVNTEAFF. The CDR3 DNA is TGTGCCAGCAGTTTATCCGTGAACACTGAAGCTTTCTTT.

V gene TRBV19 combines with J gene TRBJ2-6; TRBD1 matches 11 bases. The V and J ends lost 3 bases and 0 bases, in that order; junction bases with no gene match: 10. Germline V gene sequence: CDR1 LNHDA, CDR2 SQIVND (reference sequence). This CDR3 contains 20 residues. CDR3: CASSIILSGTGGSGANVLTF. DNA of the CDR3: TGTGCCAGTAGTATTATCCTATCCGGGACAGGGGGCTCTGGGGCCAACGTCCTGACTTTC.

V usage is TRBV5-1 and J usage is TRBJ2-1; TRBD2 agrees at 12 bases. Per the germline V gene, CDR1 is SGHRS and CDR2 is YFSETQ. The CDR3 runs 18 residues. The V and J ends lost 3 bases and 1 base, in that order; junction bases with no gene match: 8. The CDR3 is CASSWGTSGRGSYNEQFF. CDR3 bases: TGCGCCAGCAGCTGGGGGACTAGCGGGCGTGGGTCCTACAATGAGCAGTTCTTC.

The gene calls are TRBV7-3 and TRBJ1-5; no clear D. CDR3 length: 16 amino acids. Trimming removed 3 bases from V and 1 base from J, with 13 bases in between. Germline CDR1 SGHTA, CDR2 FQGTGA. The CDR3 bases are TGTGCCAGCAGCTTCCTTCGGGGAGGGAGCAATCAGCCCCAGCATTTT. Protein sequence: CASSFLRGGSNQPQHF.

This chain's CDR3 is CASSSQGAGKASGANVLTF. CDR3 coding DNA: TGTGCCAGCAGTTCACAGGGGGCGGGTAAAGCCTCTGGGGCCAACGTCCTGACTTTC. V and J are TRBV28 and TRBJ2-6, with 9 bases identical to TRBD1. This CDR3 is built from 19 residues. From germline, CDR1 is MDHEN and CDR2 SYDVKM. V trimming: 4 bases; J trimming: 0 bases; junction bases outside the gene matches: 10.

V and J are TRBV3-1 (or the pseudogene TRBV3-2) and TRBJ1-2, with no clear D. The CDR3 has 16 amino acids. Trimming left V 3 bases short and J 3 bases short, with 17 bases between. Germline loops: CDR1 LGHDT, CDR2 YNNKEL (reference sequence). The CDR3 here is CASSHLTIGADYGYTF. Here the CDR3 DNA reads TGTGCCAGCAGCCATCTGACCATAGGAGCAGACTATGGCTACACCTTC.

This rearrangement joins TRBV6-5 to TRBJ1-1; 10 bases map to TRBD1. The V and J ends lost 6 bases and 3 bases, in that order; junction bases with no gene match: 4. From germline, CDR1 is MNHEY and CDR2 SVGAGI. The CDR3 extends over 14 amino acids. CDR3 region: CASSQDRGDTEAFF. The CDR3, as DNA: TGTGCCAGCAGCCAGGACAGGGGGGACACTGAAGCTTTCTTT.

This sequence joins TRBV12-5 and TRBJ2-1; weak D call: TRBD2 (7 bases). Germline CDR1 and CDR2: LGHNT and FRNRAP. V lost 5 bases and J lost 12, with 26 bases in between. There are 16 residues in the CDR3. Written as DNA, the CDR3 is TGTGCTAGTGGTCTCTCCGGGACAAGGGGACTATACGGGCAGTTCTTC. Translated: CASGLSGTRGLYGQFF.

The rearrangement joins TRBV12-5 to TRBJ2-7; tentatively, D is TRBD1 (6 bases). Germline-derived CDR1 and CDR2 are LGHNT and FRNRAP. Trimming took 7 bases from V and 0 from J, leaving 13 bases between them. There are 14 residues in the CDR3. DNA of the CDR3: TGTGCTAGTGTGTCAGGGGAGTACTCCTACGAGCAGTACTTC. Protein product: CASVSGEYSYEQYF.

The J gene is TRBJ2-7, the V gene TRBV28; 9 positions match TRBD1. This CDR3 region has 15 residues. From germline, CDR1 is MDHEN and CDR2 SYDVKM. The ends lost 2 bases at V and 2 bases at J; junction bases unmatched: 4. DNA of the CDR3: TGTGCCAGCAGTTTACAGGGGACAGGGACCTACGAGCAGTACTTC. The encoded protein is CASSLQGTGTYEQYF.

The chain uses TRBV12-2 and TRBJ2-4; the table's D call, TRBD2, was not checked against the DNA. TRBV12-2 is deemed a pseudogene. The CDR3 consists of 17 residues. The CDR3 region is CASRFSRASGNKNIQYF. The CDR3 DNA follows: TGTGCAAGTCGCTTTTCCCGGGCTAGCGGGAACAAAAACATTCAGTACTTC.

V is TRBV10-1 and J is TRBJ1-1, with a tentative D call TRBD1 (5 bases). V lost 3 bases and J 1 base, leaving 6 bases between the germline ends. The length of the CDR3 is 13 residues. Germline CDR1 WNHNN, CDR2 SYGVQD (reference sequence). In DNA, the CDR3 is TGCGCCAGCAGTGAAGGACAGAACACTGAAGCTTTCTTT. Residues: CASSEGQNTEAFF.

The J gene is TRBJ1-3, the V gene TRBV7-9; 7 nucleotides align to TRBD1. The CDR3 runs to 16 residues. Germline lookup yields CDR1 SEHNR and CDR2 FQNEAQ (reference sequence). V lost 4 bases to trimming and J lost 4 bases; unmatched junction nucleotides: 10. CDR3 in amino acids: CASSSPGQPFGNTIYF. In nucleotides, the CDR3 is TGTGCCAGCAGCTCACCGGGACAGCCTTTCGGAAACACCATATATTTT.

This chain links TRBV3-1 (or the pseudogene TRBV3-2) with TRBJ2-1; 7 bases agree with TRBD2. The J segment lost 7 bases and the V segment lost 4 bases, leaving 4 bases of the junction unmatched. This CDR3 region has 13 residues. CDR1 is LGHDT and CDR2 is YNNKEL in the germline V gene (reference sequence). The DNA for the CDR3 is TGTGCCAGCAGCCCTTGGGGGGGAAATGAGCAGTTCTTC. Amino acids: CASSPWGGNEQFF.

The chain joins TRBV6-5 to TRBJ1-1; a possible D gene is TRBD1 (5 bases). CDR1 is MNHEY and CDR2 is SVGAGI in the germline V gene. The CDR3 covers 15 residues. The ends were cut back, 6 bases at V and 0 bases at J, with 14 bases in the middle. CDR3 loop: CASRTGPSMNTEAFF. The CDR3 nucleotides read TGTGCCAGCAGAACAGGCCCATCCATGAACACTGAAGCTTTCTTT.

The CDR3 nucleotides read TGTGCCAGCAGAGTACCGGGACAGGGGCTGGACGAGCAGTACTTC. Its protein is CASRVPGQGLDEQYF. The J gene is TRBJ2-7, the V gene TRBV6-5; the match to TRBD1 covers 10 bases. Germline V lookup: CDR1 MNHEY, CDR2 SVGAGI. The CDR3 extends over 15 amino acids. After removal of 6 bases from V and 5 bases from J, the junction contained 10 bases not matched to a gene.

The CDR3 DNA follows: TGTGCCAGCAGCTTAACAGTCGGGAACACTGAAGCTTTCTTT. It codes for CASSLTVGNTEAFF. The V gene is TRBV7-3, the J gene TRBJ1-1, with D hard to call. Trimming stripped 0 bases from V and 1 base from J, with 6 bases between. Looked up from germline, CDR1 is SGHTA and CDR2 is FQGTGA. The CDR3 covers 14 residues. The full variable domain, with the rest looked up from reference TRBV7-3 and TRBJ1-1, is GAGVSQTPSNKVTEKGKYVELRCDPISGHTALYWYRQSLGQGPEFLIYFQGTGAADDSGLPNDRFFAVRPEGSVSTLKIQRTERGDSAVYLCASSLTVGNTEAFFGQGTRLTVV.

The J gene is TRBJ2-7, the V gene TRBV4-1, with D possibly TRBD2 on 6 matching bases. Germline V gene lookup returns CDR1 MGHRA and CDR2 YSYEKL. This CDR3 has 14 amino acids. The ends were cut back, 0 bases at V and 3 bases at J, with 9 bases in the middle. CDR3 nucleotides: TGCGCCAGCAGCCAAGATTTAGCGGTCTACGAGCAGTACTTC. This sequence encodes CASSQDLAVYEQYF.

The CDR3 is CASSEEKAGVAKNIQYF. The CDR3 coding sequence is TGTGCCAGCAGTGAAGAAAAAGCGGGGGTAGCCAAAAACATTCAGTACTTC. V and J are TRBV6-1 and TRBJ2-4; 8 nucleotides agree with TRBD2. Germline V gene data show CDR1 as MNHNS and CDR2 as SASEGT. The CDR3 length is 17 residues. V shed 1 base, J shed 0 bases, and the junction held 5 bases outside the gene matches.

Regarding this clone: An end of the junction does not agree with germline; a read error may underlie this. The rearrangement joins TRBV30 to TRBJ1-5; no firm D call. Looked up from germline, CDR1 is GTSNPN and CDR2 is SVGIG (reference sequence). The CDR3 runs to 15 residues. The CDR3: CAWSNGLQRHQAQHF. As DNA, the CDR3 is TGTGCCTGGAGTAATGGACTCCAGAGACATCAGGCCCAGCATTTT.

The chain has TRBV4-1 and TRBJ1-1; the match to TRBD1 covers 8 bases. With 1 base clipped from V and 5 bases from J, the junction kept 12 bases outside the gene matches. Germline lookup yields CDR1 MGHRA and CDR2 YSYEKL. The CDR3 sequence is 17 residues long. The CDR3 protein is CASSQAKGQGAQTEAFF. The DNA for the CDR3 is TGCGCCAGCAGCCAAGCAAAGGGCCAGGGGGCTCAAACTGAAGCTTTCTTT.

The rearrangement uses TRBV19 and TRBJ2-3, with a possible D match to TRBD2 (5 bases). CDR3 length equals 14 residues. V lost 10 bases and J 4 bases, leaving 18 bases between the germline ends. Germline V gene sequence: CDR1 LNHDA, CDR2 SQIVND (reference sequence). The CDR3 nucleotides are TGTGCCACCTCGTCCCGGGGTCAATCAGATACGCAGTATTTT. As protein: CATSSRGQSDTQYF.

This sequence joins TRBV6-1 and TRBJ2-3; D perhaps matches TRBD1 (6 bases). V was shortened by 1 base and J by 1 base, with 9 bases between the two germline ends. Germline V lookup: CDR1 MNHNS, CDR2 SASEGT. The CDR3 loop spans 15 amino acids. In nucleotides, the CDR3 is TGTGCCAGCAGTGAAGGGGGGCTCCGCACAGATACGCAGTATTTT. Amino acid sequence: CASSEGGLRTDTQYF.

The chain links TRBV11-2 to TRBJ2-7; a possible D gene is TRBD2 (5 bases). Trimming pared 3 bases from V and 5 bases from J, leaving 11 bases between. The CDR3 sequence is 13 residues long. Germline loops: CDR1 SGHAT, CDR2 FQNNGV. The chain's CDR3 is CASSFPLSDEQYF. For the CDR3, the DNA is TGTGCCAGCAGCTTCCCGCTTAGCGACGAGCAGTACTTC.